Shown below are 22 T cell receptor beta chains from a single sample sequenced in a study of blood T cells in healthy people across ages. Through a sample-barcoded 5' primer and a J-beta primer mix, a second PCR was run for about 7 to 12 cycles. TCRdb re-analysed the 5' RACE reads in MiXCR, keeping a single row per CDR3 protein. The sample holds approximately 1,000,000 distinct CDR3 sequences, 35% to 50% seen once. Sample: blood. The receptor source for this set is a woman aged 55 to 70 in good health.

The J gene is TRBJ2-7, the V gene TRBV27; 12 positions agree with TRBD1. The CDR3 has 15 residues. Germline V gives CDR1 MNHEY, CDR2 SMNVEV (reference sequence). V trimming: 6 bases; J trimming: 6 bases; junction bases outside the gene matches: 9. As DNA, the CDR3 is TGTGCCAGCAGCCGTCGGGGGACAGGGGGCTTCGAGCAGTACTTC. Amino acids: CASSRRGTGGFEQYF.

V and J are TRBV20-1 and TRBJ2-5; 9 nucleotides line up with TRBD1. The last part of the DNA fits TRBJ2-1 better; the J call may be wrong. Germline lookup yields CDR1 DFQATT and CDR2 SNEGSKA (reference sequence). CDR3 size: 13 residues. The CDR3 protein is CSAPGQGEETQFF. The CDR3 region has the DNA TGCAGTGCACCGGGACAGGGTGAAGAGACCCAGTTCTTC.

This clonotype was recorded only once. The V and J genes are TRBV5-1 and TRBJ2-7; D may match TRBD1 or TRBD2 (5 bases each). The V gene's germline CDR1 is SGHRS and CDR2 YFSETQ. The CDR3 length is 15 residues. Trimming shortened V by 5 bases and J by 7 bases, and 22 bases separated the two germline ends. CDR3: CASRYQRGAHNEQYF. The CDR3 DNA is TGCGCCAGCAGGTACCAGAGGGGCGCCCACAATGAGCAGTACTTC.

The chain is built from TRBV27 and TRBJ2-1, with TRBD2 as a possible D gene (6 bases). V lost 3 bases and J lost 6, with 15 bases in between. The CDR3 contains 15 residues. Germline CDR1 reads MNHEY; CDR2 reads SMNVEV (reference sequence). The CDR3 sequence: CASSFGGLGRNEQFF. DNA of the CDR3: TGTGCCAGCAGTTTCGGGGGACTGGGTCGCAATGAGCAGTTCTTC.

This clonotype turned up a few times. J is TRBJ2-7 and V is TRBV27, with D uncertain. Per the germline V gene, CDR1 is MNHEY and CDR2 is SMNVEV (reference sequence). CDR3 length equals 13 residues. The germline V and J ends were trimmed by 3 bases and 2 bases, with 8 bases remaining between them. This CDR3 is CASSFARTYEQYF. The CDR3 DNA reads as TGTGCCAGCAGTTTCGCCAGGACCTACGAGCAGTACTTC.

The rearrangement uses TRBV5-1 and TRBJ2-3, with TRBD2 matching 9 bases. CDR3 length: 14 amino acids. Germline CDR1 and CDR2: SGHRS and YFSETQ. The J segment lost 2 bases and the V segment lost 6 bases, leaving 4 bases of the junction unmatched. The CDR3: CASKAGGPTDTQYF. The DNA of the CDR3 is TGCGCCAGCAAGGCGGGAGGGCCCACAGATACGCAGTATTTT. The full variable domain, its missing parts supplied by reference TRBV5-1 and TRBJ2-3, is KAGVTQTPRYLIKTRGQQVTLSCSPISGHRSVSWYQQTPGQGLQFLFEYFSETQRNKGNFPGRFSGRQFSNSRSEMNVSTLELGDSALYLCASKAGGPTDTQYFGPGTRLTVL.

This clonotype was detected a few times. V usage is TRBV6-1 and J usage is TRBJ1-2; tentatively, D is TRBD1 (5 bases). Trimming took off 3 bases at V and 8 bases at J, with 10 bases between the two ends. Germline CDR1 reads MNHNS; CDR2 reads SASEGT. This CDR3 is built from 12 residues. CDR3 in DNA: TGTGCCAGCAGTGAGGGACTGCTCGGCTACACCTTC. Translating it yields CASSEGLLGYTF.

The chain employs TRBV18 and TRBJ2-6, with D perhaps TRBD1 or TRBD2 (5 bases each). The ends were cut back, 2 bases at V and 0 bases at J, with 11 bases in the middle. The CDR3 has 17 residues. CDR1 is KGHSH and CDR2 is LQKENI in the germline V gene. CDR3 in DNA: TGTGCCAGCTCACCAAGGGCAGGGAGCTCTGGGGCCAACGTCCTGACTTTC. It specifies CASSPRAGSSGANVLTF.

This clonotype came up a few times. The CDR3 DNA reads TGCGCCAGCAGCCTGACCCTAGGTTCCTACGAGCAGTACTTC. Translation gives CASSLTLGSYEQYF. The chain joins TRBV5-1 to TRBJ2-7; D is unclear. This CDR3 is built from 14 residues. The V end lost 4 bases, the J end lost 1 base, and 12 bases lay between the germline ends. Germline assignment: CDR1 SGHRS and CDR2 YFSETQ. Full variable domain (missing parts from reference TRBV5-1 and TRBJ2-7): KAGVTQTPRYLIKTRGQQVTLSCSPISGHRSVSWYQQTPGQGLQFLFEYFSETQRNKGNFPGRFSGRQFSNSRSEMNVSTLELGDSALYLCASSLTLGSYEQYFGPGTRLTVT.

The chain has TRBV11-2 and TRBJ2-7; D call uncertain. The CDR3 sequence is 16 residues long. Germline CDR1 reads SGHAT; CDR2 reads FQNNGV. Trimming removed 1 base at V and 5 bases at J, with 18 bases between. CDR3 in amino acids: CASSLGAAPGFNEQYF. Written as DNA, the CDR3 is TGTGCCAGCAGCTTAGGGGCGGCCCCAGGCTTTAACGAGCAGTACTTC.

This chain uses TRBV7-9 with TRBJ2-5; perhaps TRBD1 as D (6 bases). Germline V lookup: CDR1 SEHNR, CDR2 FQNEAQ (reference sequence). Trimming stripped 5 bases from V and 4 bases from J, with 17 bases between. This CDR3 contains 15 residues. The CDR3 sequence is CASSPKGRGRETQYF. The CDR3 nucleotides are TGTGCCAGCAGCCCAAAAGGCAGGGGACGAGAGACCCAGTACTTC.

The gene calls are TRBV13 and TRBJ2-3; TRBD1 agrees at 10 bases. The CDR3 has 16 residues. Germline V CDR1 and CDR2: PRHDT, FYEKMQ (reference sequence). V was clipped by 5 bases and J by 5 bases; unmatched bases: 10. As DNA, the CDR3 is TGTGCCAGCAGCCTGCAATTGGGGACAGGGGTAGATACGCAGTATTTT. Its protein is CASSLQLGTGVDTQYF.

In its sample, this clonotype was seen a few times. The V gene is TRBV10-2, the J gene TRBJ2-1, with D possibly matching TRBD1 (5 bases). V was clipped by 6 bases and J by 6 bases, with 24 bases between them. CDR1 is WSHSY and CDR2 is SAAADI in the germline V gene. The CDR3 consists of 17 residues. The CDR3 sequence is CASSAASGAPVGNEQFF. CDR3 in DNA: TGCGCCAGCAGCGCAGCGTCTGGGGCTCCGGTGGGCAATGAGCAGTTCTTC.

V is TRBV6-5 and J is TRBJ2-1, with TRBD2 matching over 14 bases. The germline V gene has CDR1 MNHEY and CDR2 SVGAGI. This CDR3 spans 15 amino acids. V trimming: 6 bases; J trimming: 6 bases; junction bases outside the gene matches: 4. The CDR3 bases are TGTGCCAGCAGCCGTGGGACTAGCGGGGGCAATGAGCAGTTCTTC. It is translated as CASSRGTSGGNEQFF.

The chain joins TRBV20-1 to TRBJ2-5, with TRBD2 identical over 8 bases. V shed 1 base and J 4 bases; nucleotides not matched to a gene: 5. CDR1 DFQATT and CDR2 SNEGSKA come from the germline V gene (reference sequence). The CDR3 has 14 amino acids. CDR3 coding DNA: TGCAGTGCTAGAGGGCGAGCGGGAGTAGAGACCCAGTACTTC. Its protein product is CSARGRAGVETQYF.

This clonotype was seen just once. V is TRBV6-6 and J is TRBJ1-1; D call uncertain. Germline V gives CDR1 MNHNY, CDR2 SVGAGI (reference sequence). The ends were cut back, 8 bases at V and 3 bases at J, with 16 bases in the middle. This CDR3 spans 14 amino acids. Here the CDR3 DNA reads TGTGCCAGCGGGCCCAACGGGTTTCACACTGAAGCTTTCTTT. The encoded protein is CASGPNGFHTEAFF.

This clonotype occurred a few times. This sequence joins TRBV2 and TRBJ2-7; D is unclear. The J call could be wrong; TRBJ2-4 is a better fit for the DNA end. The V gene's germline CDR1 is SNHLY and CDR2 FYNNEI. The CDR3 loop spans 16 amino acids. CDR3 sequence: CASRPDTLVSKNIQYF. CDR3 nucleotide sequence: TGTGCCAGCAGACCAGACACTCTAGTATCCAAAAACATTCAGTACTTC.

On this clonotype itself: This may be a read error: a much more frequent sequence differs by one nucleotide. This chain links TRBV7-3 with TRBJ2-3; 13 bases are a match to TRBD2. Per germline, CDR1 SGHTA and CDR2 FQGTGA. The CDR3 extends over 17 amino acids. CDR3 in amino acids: CTSSQGLAGRGTDTQYF. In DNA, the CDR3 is TGTACCAGCAGCCAGGGACTAGCGGGACGGGGCACAGATACGCAGTATTTT.

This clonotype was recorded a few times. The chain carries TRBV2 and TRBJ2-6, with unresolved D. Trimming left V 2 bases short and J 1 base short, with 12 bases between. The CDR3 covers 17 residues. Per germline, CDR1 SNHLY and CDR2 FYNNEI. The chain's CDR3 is CASSERAISSGANVLTF. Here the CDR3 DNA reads TGTGCCAGCAGTGAAAGGGCAATCTCATCTGGGGCCAACGTCCTGACTTTC.

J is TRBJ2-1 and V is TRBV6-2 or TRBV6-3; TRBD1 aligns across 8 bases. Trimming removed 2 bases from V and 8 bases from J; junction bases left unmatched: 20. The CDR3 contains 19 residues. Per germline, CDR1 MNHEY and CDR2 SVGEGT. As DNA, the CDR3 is TGTGCCAGCAGTTACAATCCCACTGGGGCACAGGGGGTTCGGGATGAGCAGTTCTTC. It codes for CASSYNPTGAQGVRDEQFF.

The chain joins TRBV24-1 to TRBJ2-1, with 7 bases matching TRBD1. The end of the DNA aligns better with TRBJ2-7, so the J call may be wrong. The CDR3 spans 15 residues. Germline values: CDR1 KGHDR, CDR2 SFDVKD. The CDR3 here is CATSDTGQVDNEQYF. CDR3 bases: TGTGCCACCAGTGATACCGGACAGGTAGACAATGAGCAGTACTTC.

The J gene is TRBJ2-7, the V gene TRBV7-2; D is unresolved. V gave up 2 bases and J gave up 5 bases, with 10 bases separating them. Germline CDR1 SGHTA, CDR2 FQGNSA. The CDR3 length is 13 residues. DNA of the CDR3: TGTGCCAGCAGCTTATCGGCTCGGCACGAGCAGTACTTC. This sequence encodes CASSLSARHEQYF.